The 25 T cell receptor beta chains given below trace back to one sample, sequenced in a study of T cell responses to AZD1222 COVID-19 vaccine (dated by TCRdb to the early 2020s). The sample's time point label is to be understood as: baseline before first vaccination. The receptor library was made with the immunoSEQ multiplex PCR assay. The source is immuneACCESS, and TCRdb retained only in-frame sequences with V and J called. Part of the clones is not carried over; for the studies checked, unresolved V genes explain less than half of this, and the remainder is unexplained. The sample yields 90,000 to 100,000 clones; roughly 87% were counted once. The ten largest clones add up to about 3% of the sample. Sample: peripheral blood, taken on day 0 of AZD1222 vaccination. These TCRs come from an adult in good health.

About this clone itself: The same CDR3 can be traced to other DNA sequences in this sample. The gene calls are TRBV5-1 and TRBJ2-3; no clear D gene. Looked up from germline, CDR1 is SGHRS and CDR2 is YFSETQ. V was pared by 2 bases and J by 3 bases, with 1 base between. The CDR3 length is 11 residues. Written as DNA, the CDR3 is TGCGCCAGCAGCTTTACAGATACGCAGTATTTT. Encoded protein: CASSFTDTQYF.

This clone was found once. The rearrangement links TRBV9 to TRBJ2-3; either TRBD1 or TRBD2 may supply D (5 bases each). V dropped 3 bases and J dropped 4 bases, with 18 bases sitting between them. The CDR3 length is 16 residues. Germline loops: CDR1 SGDLS, CDR2 YYNGEE. The CDR3 DNA reads TGTGCCAGCAGCGACGGGACCAATTTCGGTGCAGATACGCAGTATTTT. Amino acid sequence: CASSDGTNFGADTQYF.

This chain links TRBV18 with TRBJ1-4, with D tentatively TRBD1 (6 bases). CDR1 and CDR2 from the germline V gene are KGHSH and LQKENI. Trimming removed 3 bases at V and 3 bases at J, with 14 bases between. The CDR3 consists of 16 residues. CDR3: CASSPPGAAANEKLFF. The CDR3 DNA sequence: TGTGCCAGCTCACCCCCAGGGGCGGCGGCTAATGAAAAACTGTTTTTT.

V gene TRBV5-4 combines with J gene TRBJ2-3, with TRBD2 matching over 10 bases. Unmatched junction bases numbered 5, after V lost 1 base and J lost 3 bases. This CDR3 is 16 amino acids long. CDR1 is SGHNT and CDR2 is YYREEE in the germline V gene (reference sequence). The CDR3 sequence: CASSLPGTSVTDTQYF. The CDR3 DNA is TGTGCCAGCAGCTTGCCCGGGACTAGCGTTACAGATACGCAGTATTTT.

This sequence joins TRBV18 and TRBJ2-7, with D possibly TRBD2 on 5 matching bases. Trimming left V 4 bases short and J 4 bases short, with 20 bases between. Per germline, CDR1 KGHSH and CDR2 LQKENI. The CDR3 has 16 residues. The CDR3 region has the DNA TGTGCCAGCTCACGGACCACCCGGATCGGAGGTTACGAGCAGTACTTC. It codes for CASSRTTRIGGYEQYF.

The CDR3 DNA reads as TGTGCCACCTCAACCAACAAAAGGAATCAGCCCCAGCATTTT. Its protein is CATSTNKRNQPQHF. This chain uses TRBV6-5 with TRBJ1-5; D is unclear. The V end lost 10 bases, the J end lost 4 bases, and 17 bases lay between the germline ends. From germline, CDR1 is MNHEY and CDR2 SVGAGI. The CDR3 is made up of 14 amino acids.

The chain is built from TRBV10-3 and TRBJ1-2; 9 bases fit TRBD1. CDR3 length equals 15 residues. Germline CDR1 reads ENHRY; CDR2 reads SYGVKD. The J segment lost 4 bases and the V segment lost 4 bases, leaving 7 bases of the junction unmatched. As DNA, the CDR3 is TGTGCCATCAGTGGGGGGACAGGGTTGGGCTATGGCTACACCTTC. Protein sequence: CAISGGTGLGYGYTF.

V is TRBV7-2 and J is TRBJ1-5, with D possibly being TRBD1 (5 bases). The CDR3 length is 13 residues. The V gene's germline CDR1 is SGHTA and CDR2 FQGNSA. Trimming shortened V by 1 base and J by 7 bases, and 8 bases separated the two germline ends. CDR3 amino acids: CASSLGRAQPQHF. Here the CDR3 DNA reads TGTGCCAGCAGCTTAGGCAGGGCCCAGCCCCAGCATTTT. The whole variable domain, remainder taken from reference TRBV7-2 and TRBJ1-5, is GAGVSQSPSNKVTEKGKDVELRCDPISGHTALYWYRQSLGQGLEFLIYFQGNSAPDKSGLPSDRFSAERTGGSVSTLTIQRTQQEDSAVYLCASSLGRAQPQHFGDGTRLSIL.

The rearrangement joins TRBV5-4 to TRBJ2-1; 8 bases map to TRBD1. Germline V CDR1 and CDR2: SGHNT, YYREEE (reference sequence). The V and J ends lost 0 bases and 6 bases, in that order; junction bases with no gene match: 5. CDR3 length equals 15 residues. CDR3 sequence reads: CASSLGTGTTNEQFF. In nucleotides, the CDR3 is TGTGCCAGCAGCTTGGGGACAGGGACAACCAATGAGCAGTTCTTC.

This chain uses TRBV7-9 with TRBJ2-3, with D unclear. This CDR3 spans 15 amino acids. V was shortened by 5 bases and J by 9 bases, with 21 bases between the two germline ends. Germline CDR1 SEHNR, CDR2 FQNEAQ (reference sequence). CDR3 residues: CASSQDVVIRLTQYF. The CDR3 DNA sequence: TGTGCCAGCAGCCAGGACGTAGTGATCCGTCTCACGCAGTATTTT.

The rearrangement links TRBV6-5 to TRBJ2-2; no definite D call. CDR3 length equals 15 residues. V was pared by 3 bases and J by 7 bases, with 15 bases between. Germline assignment: CDR1 MNHEY and CDR2 SVGAGI. This chain's CDR3 is CASSYGSREGGELFF. The CDR3 region has the DNA TGTGCCAGCAGTTATGGCAGCCGAGAAGGCGGGGAGCTGTTTTTT.

V gene TRBV19 combines with J gene TRBJ2-2; D not resolved. This CDR3 has 12 residues. In germline, CDR1 is LNHDA, CDR2 SQIVND (reference sequence). V lost 2 bases, J lost 5 bases, and 3 bases lay in between. This CDR3 reads CASSIPTGELFF. CDR3 DNA: TGTGCCAGTAGTATACCGACCGGGGAGCTGTTTTTT.

The chain recombines TRBV9 with TRBJ2-5, with 7 bases fitting TRBD2. Germline assignment: CDR1 SGDLS and CDR2 YYNGEE. The trim removed 4 bases at V and 4 bases at J, leaving 13 bases unmatched. The CDR3 runs to 16 residues. CDR3 sequence reads: CASSPSPGRGGETQYF. The CDR3 DNA is TGTGCCAGCAGCCCCAGTCCGGGGAGGGGCGGAGAGACCCAGTACTTC.

The rearrangement links TRBV7-8 to TRBJ2-7, with D tentatively TRBD1 (5 bases). Germline CDR1 is SGHVS and CDR2 is FQNEAQ. Trimming removed 5 bases at V and 2 bases at J, with 13 bases between. This CDR3 region has 14 residues. The CDR3, as DNA: TGTGCCAGCAGCACCACCGACAGAACCTACGAGCAGTACGTC. Protein sequence: CASSTTDRTYEQYV.

The genes are TRBV5-1 and TRBJ1-1; 9 bases match TRBD1. The ends lost 6 bases at V and 4 bases at J; junction bases unmatched: 7. This CDR3 region has 14 residues. Germline V gene data show CDR1 as SGHRS and CDR2 as YFSETQ. CDR3 sequence: CASTRDRVGTEAFF. The CDR3 nucleotides are TGCGCCAGCACCCGGGACAGGGTGGGCACTGAAGCTTTCTTT.

The rearrangement uses TRBV24-1 and TRBJ2-5; D is perhaps TRBD1 (6 bases). The V and J ends lost 12 bases and 1 base respectively, with 17 bases between them. This CDR3 has 14 amino acids. The germline gives CDR1 KGHDR, CDR2 SFDVKD. CDR3 nucleotide sequence: TGTGCCGCAAAAAGCCGGGACATCCAAGAGACCCAGTACTTC. Protein sequence: CAAKSRDIQETQYF.

The chain links TRBV7-3 to TRBJ2-1, with TRBD2 identical over 7 bases. Germline CDR1 and CDR2: SGHTA and FQGTGA. V was pared by 2 bases and J by 0 bases, with 7 bases of the junction left unmatched. The CDR3 extends over 17 amino acids. CDR3 sequence: CASSLWASGSSYNEQFF. As DNA, the CDR3 is TGTGCCAGCAGCTTATGGGCTAGCGGATCCTCCTACAATGAGCAGTTCTTC.

The chain is built from TRBV11-3 and TRBJ1-1; TRBD1 aligns across 10 bases. The CDR3 is 15 amino acids. In germline, CDR1 is SGHNT, CDR2 YENEEA. Losses at the gene ends were 7 bases for V and 4 bases for J; bases not matched to a gene: 9. As DNA, the CDR3 is TGTGCCAGCAACCCAAGACAGGGGGCAAGCACTGAAGCTTTCTTT. Residues: CASNPRQGASTEAFF. Together with reference TRBV11-3 and TRBJ1-1, the CDR3 gives the full variable domain: EAGVVQSPRYKIIEKKQPVAFWCNPISGHNTLYWYLQNLGQGPELLIRYENEEAVDDSQLPKDRFSAERLKGVDSTLKIQPAELGDSAVYLCASNPRQGASTEAFFGQGTRLTVV.

V and J are TRBV3-1 (or the pseudogene TRBV3-2) and TRBJ2-7, with 7 bases aligning to TRBD2. This CDR3 is built from 15 residues. CDR1 is LGHDT and CDR2 is YNNKEL in the germline V gene (reference sequence). The trim removed 7 bases at V and 0 bases at J, leaving 9 bases unmatched. Here the CDR3 DNA reads TGTGCCAGCAATAGAGGGAGGGGCCCCTCCTACGAGCAGTACGTC. This encodes CASNRGRGPSYEQYV.

For the CDR3, the DNA is TGTGCCAGCAGCTTATCGCGGGACGCGAACACTGAAGCTTTCTTT. It is translated as CASSLSRDANTEAFF. This rearrangement joins TRBV7-9 to TRBJ1-1; TRBD1 might be the D (5 bases). The V and J ends lost 2 bases and 1 base respectively, with 11 bases between them. The CDR3 contains 15 residues. Germline CDR1 and CDR2: SEHNR and FQNEAQ (reference sequence).

This chain joins TRBV7-2 and TRBJ1-1, with 7 bases aligning to TRBD1. V lost 1 base, J lost 5 bases, and 19 bases stayed unmatched. The CDR3 extends over 19 amino acids. Germline V lookup: CDR1 SGHTA, CDR2 FQGNSA. CDR3 protein: CASSLVPGGRQGRGTEAFF. CDR3 nucleotide sequence: TGTGCCAGCAGCTTAGTCCCGGGGGGTCGACAGGGCAGGGGTACTGAAGCTTTCTTT.

The chain employs TRBV7-2 and TRBJ2-7; TRBD2 matches 14 bases. V lost 1 base, J lost 6 bases, and 2 bases stayed unmatched. CDR1 and CDR2 from the germline V gene are SGHTA and FQGNSA. The CDR3 is made up of 15 amino acids. CDR3 sequence reads: CASSLGTSGRREQYV. Written as DNA, the CDR3 is TGTGCCAGCAGCTTAGGGACTAGCGGGAGGCGCGAGCAGTACGTC.

This chain joins TRBV7-2 and TRBJ2-1, with 10 positions matching TRBD1. The germline gives CDR1 SGHTA, CDR2 FQGNSA. The CDR3 runs to 14 residues. The V and J ends lost 5 bases and 9 bases, in that order; junction bases with no gene match: 7. The CDR3 loop reads CASSPGQGRVEQFF. The CDR3 region has the DNA TGTGCCAGCAGCCCGGGACAGGGGAGGGTTGAGCAGTTCTTC.

The chain couples TRBV10-3 to TRBJ1-5, with TRBD1 identical over 7 bases. The CDR3 has 14 residues. V shed 3 bases and J 9 bases; nucleotides not matched to a gene: 8. Germline values: CDR1 ENHRY, CDR2 SYGVKD. The CDR3 sequence: CAISEQGLVRPQHF. Here the CDR3 DNA reads TGTGCCATCAGTGAACAGGGGTTAGTCAGGCCCCAGCATTTT.

This chain joins TRBV4-2 and TRBJ2-7; D ambiguous. Trimming shortened V by 1 base and J by 5 bases, and 15 bases separated the two germline ends. Germline CDR1 is LGHNA and CDR2 is YNFKEQ. This CDR3 spans 15 amino acids. CDR3 nucleotides: TGTGCCAGCAGCCAAGCGGCCACCCTAAGGAACGAGCAGTACTTC. It encodes CASSQAATLRNEQYF.